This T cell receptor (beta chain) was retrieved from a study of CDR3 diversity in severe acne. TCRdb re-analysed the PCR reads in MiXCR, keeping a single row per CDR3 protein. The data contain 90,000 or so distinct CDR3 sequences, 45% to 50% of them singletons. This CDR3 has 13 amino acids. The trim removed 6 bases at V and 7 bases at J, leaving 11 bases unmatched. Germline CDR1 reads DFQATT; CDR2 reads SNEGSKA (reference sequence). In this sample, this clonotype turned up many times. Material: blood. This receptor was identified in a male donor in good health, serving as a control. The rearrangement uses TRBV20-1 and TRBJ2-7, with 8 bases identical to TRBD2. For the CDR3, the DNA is TGCAGTGCCCCCGGGACTAGTCCGCATGAGCAGTACTTC. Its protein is CSAPGTSPHEQYF.